These T cell receptor beta chains were read from a single sample in a study of T cells in Graves' hyperthyroidism and ophthalmopathy. TCRdb recomputed calls from the multiplex PCR reads with MiXCR, one row per CDR3 protein. The sample includes hundreds of thousands of distinct CDR3 sequences, roughly 20% of them seen just once. Sequencing input: blood. Every receptor here comes from a man aged 30-40 years with Graves' ophthalmopathy. Each CDR3 is given with its conserved first and last residue. D genes are given only for firm matches. Size values are once, few and many counts, or a class for expanded clones, and some rows have none.

NA	TRBJ1-1	NA	TRBV20-1	TGCAGTGCTACCGGTCGGGATCCGAACACTGAAGCTTTCTTT	CSATGRDPNTEAFF
NA	TRBJ2-2	NA	TRBV28	TGTGCCAGCAGTTTGGGGGGACACGGGGAGCTGTTTTTT	CASSLGGHGELFF
TRBD2	TRBJ2-7	NA	TRBV11-2	TGTGCCAGCAGCCCGTTGACTAGCGGGGCGGCCTACGAGCAGTACTTC	CASSPLTSGAAYEQYF
NA	TRBJ2-2	many	TRBV3-1	TGTGCCAGCAGCCGCCGGACTACGCGGGCCGGGGAGCTGTTTTTT	CASSRRTTRAGELFF
NA	TRBJ1-2	once	TRBV29-1	TGCAGCAGCACACGGGACCCGGACATCTATGGCTACACCTTC	CSSTRDPDIYGYTF
TRBD2	TRBJ2-3	NA	TRBV27	TGTGCCAGCAGTCCCTATAGCGGGAGAGTCGGAAACACGCAGTATTTT	CASSPYSGRVGNTQYF
NA	TRBJ1-1	many	TRBV11-2	TGTGCCAGCAGCTTGTTTGGCAGGGCCGTCGCTGAAGCTTTCTTT	CASSLFGRAVAEAFF
TRBD2	TRBJ2-3	NA	TRBV5-5	TGTGCCAGCAGCTTGGGGGTAGCGGGGAGCACAGATACGCAGTATTTT	CASSLGVAGSTDTQYF
NA	TRBJ1-2	NA	TRBV25-1	TGTGCCAGCGGCGAGCCCCACACCTTC	CASGEPHTF
NA	TRBJ2-3	many	TRBV5-1	TGCGCCAGCAGCTTGTTCCCGGGAGGCACAGATACGCAGTATTTT	CASSLFPGGTDTQYF
TRBD2	TRBJ2-2	few	TRBV7-9	TGTGCCAGCAGCCCGGGACTAGCGGGAAACACCGGGGAGCTGTTTTTT	CASSPGLAGNTGELFF
TRBD2	TRBJ2-1	few	TRBV7-2	TGTGCCAGCAGCTTAGGGGGAGCGGGAGTCGCCCATGAGCAGTTCTTC	CASSLGGAGVAHEQFF
NA	TRBJ1-2	NA	TRBV9	TGTGCCAGCAGCGTGGGGGGGGGCGATGGCTACACCTTC	CASSVGGGDGYTF
NA	TRBJ1-1	many	TRBV11-2	TGTGCCAGCAGCTTAACGGCAGGGAACACTGAAGCTTTCTTT	CASSLTAGNTEAFF
NA	TRBJ1-1	many	TRBV29-1	TGCAGCGTTGATGGGCGTGGGAGAGCGACAAACACTGAAGCTTTCTTT	CSVDGRGRATNTEAFF
NA	TRBJ1-4	many	TRBV5-1	TGCGCCAGCAGCTTGGGACAGAGTAATGAAAAACTGTTTTTT	CASSLGQSNEKLFF
TRBD1	TRBJ2-2	few	TRBV9	TGTGCCAGCAGCGTCATGGGACAGGGAGGCACCGGGGAGCTGTTTTTT	CASSVMGQGGTGELFF
TRBD1	TRBJ1-2	few	TRBV3-1	TGTGCCAGCAGCCAAGACCCCAGGGGGGCATGGGGCTACACCTTC	CASSQDPRGAWGYTF
NA	TRBJ1-2	few	TRBV30	TGTGCCTGGGATACAGGGTTTGGCTACACCTTC	CAWDTGFGYTF
NA	TRBJ2-7	many	TRBV28	TGTGCCAGCATGGGACTGGGAAGCTCCTACGAGCAGTACTTC	CASMGLGSSYEQYF
NA	TRBJ2-7	NA	TRBV20-1	TGCAGTGCTAGAGATCGGAGGGGCTCCTACGAGCAGTACTTC	CSARDRRGSYEQYF
TRBD1	TRBJ2-7	few	TRBV28	TGTGCCAGCAGGAAGACCGCCGGGACAGGGGGCTACGAGCAGTGCTTC	CASRKTAGTGGYEQCF
NA	TRBJ2-7	NA	TRBV4-1	TGCGCCAGCAGCCAAGCCGGACTTTCCCAGCAGTACTTC	CASSQAGLSQQYF
NA	TRBJ2-2	NA	TRBV4-1	TGCGCCAGCAGCCAAGTTCGGGGTTCCGGGGAGCTGTTTTTT	CASSQVRGSGELFF
NA	TRBJ2-4	few	TRBV7-8	TGTGCCAGCAGCTTAGCGTCGGCCGCAATCCTAGCCAAAAACATTCAGTACTTC	CASSLASAAILAKNIQYF
NA	TRBJ1-1	few	TRBV7-9	TGTGCCAGCAGCCCGGCCCCGTTTGGGACTGAAGCTTTCTTT	CASSPAPFGTEAFF
NA	TRBJ2-1	many	TRBV7-8	TGTGCCAGCAGCTTGGACGGATCCTACAATGAGCAGTTCTTC	CASSLDGSYNEQFF
TRBD1	TRBJ2-7	many	TRBV20-1	TGCAGTGCTCCGGACCCCGGACAGGGGGGCTCCTACGAGCAGTACTTC	CSAPDPGQGGSYEQYF
TRBD2	TRBJ2-1	many	TRBV2	TGTGCCAGCAGTGGGGGACTAGCGGCTTACAATGAGCAGTTCTTC	CASSGGLAAYNEQFF
TRBD1	TRBJ2-3	NA	TRBV7-9	TGTGCCAGCAGCTTAGCGGGACAGGGGGCAGATACGCAGTATTTT	CASSLAGQGADTQYF
NA	TRBJ2-7	NA	TRBV11-2	TGTGCCAGCAGCTTCGTCCCGCTTACCTACGAGCAGTACTTC	CASSFVPLTYEQYF
TRBD1	TRBJ1-2	few	TRBV10-1	TGCGCCAGCAGTGAAACCGCACAGGGGGGCTACACCTTC	CASSETAQGGYTF
TRBD1	TRBJ1-2	many	TRBV27	TGTGCCAGCAGAGGACAGGGGAACTATGGCTACACCTTC	CASRGQGNYGYTF